This T cell receptor (beta chain) was identified in a study of regulatory T cells. In germline, CDR1 is SGHRS, CDR2 YFSETQ. The CDR3 covers 14 residues. V was cut by 0 bases and J by 5 bases, with 12 bases left in between. The primer mix had 52 TRBV and 13 TRBJ primers. Generated by immunoSEQ multiplex PCR, the TCRdb table keeps only in-frame clones and is missing some. Of about 4,000 clones listed, approximately 91% were seen once; the top ten hold 2.6%. General study findings and limits: Regulatory T cells showed the strongest V-J pair restriction and V/J gene skewing among patient repertoires. Compared with autologous conventional CD4+ cells and control regulatory cells, CD3G-deficient regulatory T cells showed reduced diversity. Treg repertoire restriction varied and was strongest in the two most severe patients.

As for this clone: As yet, its antigen is unknown.

Patients aged 2 to 39 years had fewer naive and more memory CD4+ and CD8+ T cells. The sequence was collected from a child aged 2 to 15 with CD3G deficiency. The chain combines TRBV5-1 with TRBJ2-7; D unclear. The sequenced material came from CD4+ Tregs sorted from blood. This CDR3 is CASSLEGGYHEQYF. DNA of the CDR3: TGCGCCAGCAGCTTGGAGGGTGGGTACCACGAGCAGTACTTC.